This entry is about one TCR beta chain. The sample comes from a study of blood T cell repertoires in COVID-19. The protocol was immunoSEQ multiplex PCR, while the TCRdb copy is restricted to in-frame clones and leaves out a portion. The table has fewer than 300,000 clones, approximately 89% seen once; the top ten hold about 9.2%. CDR3 length: 14 amino acids. In germline, CDR1 is SGHVS, CDR2 FNYEAQ. Trimming at V came to 5 bases and at J to 0 bases, leaving 4 bases not matched to a gene. The TCR was taken from a middle-aged man who had recovered from COVID-19. The material sequenced was peripheral blood. The rearrangement uses TRBV7-6 and TRBJ2-7; 7 bases align to TRBD1. The CDR3 is CASSPRTGSYEQYF. The CDR3 DNA reads as TGTGCCAGCAGCCCTCGGACAGGCTCCTACGAGCAGTACTTC.